This T cell receptor (beta chain) is from a study of cytomegalovirus exposure and HLA in healthy donors. V lost 5 bases and J lost 1, with 12 bases in between. From germline, CDR1 is MNHEY and CDR2 SMNVEV (reference sequence). The CDR3 loop spans 15 amino acids. The PCR contained 60 Vbeta and 13 Jbeta primers. Profiled with immunoSEQ multiplex PCR; TCRdb holds only in-frame clones, not every one. Among a few hundred thousand clones, 80% to 95% were seen once, and the ten largest hold about 1.7%. V usage is TRBV27 and J usage is TRBJ1-5; possibly TRBD1 for D (6 bases). This sequence was found in a girl under 10 years old in good health and CMV-seronegative. The specimen was PBMCs. CDR3 coding DNA: TGTGCCAGCAGTCCGGGGACAAACAGCAATCAGCCCCAGCATTTT. Its protein product is CASSPGTNSNQPQHF.